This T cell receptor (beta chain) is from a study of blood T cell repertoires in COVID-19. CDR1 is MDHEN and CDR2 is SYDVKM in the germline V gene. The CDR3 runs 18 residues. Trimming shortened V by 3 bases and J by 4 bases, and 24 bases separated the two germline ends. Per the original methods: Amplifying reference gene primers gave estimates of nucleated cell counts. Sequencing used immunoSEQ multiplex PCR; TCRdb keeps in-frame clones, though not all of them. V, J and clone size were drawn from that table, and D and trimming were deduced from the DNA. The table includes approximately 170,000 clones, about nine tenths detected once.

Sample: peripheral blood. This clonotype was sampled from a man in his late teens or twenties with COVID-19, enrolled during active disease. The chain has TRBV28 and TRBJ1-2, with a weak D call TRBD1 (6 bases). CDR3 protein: CASSLFLGTPRSTYGYTF. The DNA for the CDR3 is TGTGCCAGCAGTTTGTTTTTGGGGACACCGCGAAGTACCTATGGCTACACCTTC.